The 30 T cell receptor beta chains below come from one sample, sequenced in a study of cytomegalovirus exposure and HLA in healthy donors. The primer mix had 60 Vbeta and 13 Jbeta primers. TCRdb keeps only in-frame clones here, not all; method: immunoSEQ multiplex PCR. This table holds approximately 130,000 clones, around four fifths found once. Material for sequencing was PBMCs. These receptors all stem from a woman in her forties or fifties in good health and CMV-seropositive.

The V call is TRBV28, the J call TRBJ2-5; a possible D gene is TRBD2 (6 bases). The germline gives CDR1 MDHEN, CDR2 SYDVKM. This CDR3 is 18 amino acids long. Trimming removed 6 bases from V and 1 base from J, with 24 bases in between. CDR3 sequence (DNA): TGTGCCAGCAGGCCCCTACTTGAGGTCGTAGCGGTCCAAGAGACCCAGTACTTC. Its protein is CASRPLLEVVAVQETQYF.

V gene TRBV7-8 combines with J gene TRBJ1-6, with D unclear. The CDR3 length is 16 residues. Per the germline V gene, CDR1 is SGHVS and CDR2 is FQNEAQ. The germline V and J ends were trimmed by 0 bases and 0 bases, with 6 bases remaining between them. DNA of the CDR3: TGTGCCAGCAGCTTAGCAGCGGGCTCCTATAATTCACCCCTCCACTTT. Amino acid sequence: CASSLAAGSYNSPLHF.

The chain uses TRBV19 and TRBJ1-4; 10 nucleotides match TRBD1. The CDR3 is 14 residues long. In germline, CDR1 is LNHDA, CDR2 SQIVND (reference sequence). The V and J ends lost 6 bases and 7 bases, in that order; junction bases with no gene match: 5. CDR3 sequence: CASRRQGASEKLFF. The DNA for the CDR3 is TGTGCCAGTAGAAGACAGGGGGCGAGTGAAAAACTGTTTTTT.

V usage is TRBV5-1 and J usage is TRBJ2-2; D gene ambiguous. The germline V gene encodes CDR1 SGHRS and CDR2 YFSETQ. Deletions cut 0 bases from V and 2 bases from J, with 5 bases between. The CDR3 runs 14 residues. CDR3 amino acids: CASSLGGNTGELFF. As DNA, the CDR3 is TGCGCCAGCAGCTTGGGCGGTAACACCGGGGAGCTGTTTTTT. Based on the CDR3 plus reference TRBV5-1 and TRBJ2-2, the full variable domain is KAGVTQTPRYLIKTRGQQVTLSCSPISGHRSVSWYQQTPGQGLQFLFEYFSETQRNKGNFPGRFSGRQFSNSRSEMNVSTLELGDSALYLCASSLGGNTGELFFGEGSRLTVL.

CDR3 sequence reads: CASSPTGTSADTQYF. As DNA, the CDR3 is TGCGCCAGCAGCCCAACCGGGACTAGCGCAGATACGCAGTATTTT. The chain recombines TRBV4-1 with TRBJ2-3; 10 nucleotides match TRBD2. This CDR3 comprises 15 residues. V was clipped by 4 bases and J by 4 bases; unmatched bases: 5. Looked up from germline, CDR1 is MGHRA and CDR2 is YSYEKL.

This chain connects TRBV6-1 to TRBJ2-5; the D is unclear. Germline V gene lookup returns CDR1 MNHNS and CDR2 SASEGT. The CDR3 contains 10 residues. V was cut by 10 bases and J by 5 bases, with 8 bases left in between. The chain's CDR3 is CATQLETQYF. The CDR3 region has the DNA TGTGCCACTCAACTGGAGACCCAGTACTTC.

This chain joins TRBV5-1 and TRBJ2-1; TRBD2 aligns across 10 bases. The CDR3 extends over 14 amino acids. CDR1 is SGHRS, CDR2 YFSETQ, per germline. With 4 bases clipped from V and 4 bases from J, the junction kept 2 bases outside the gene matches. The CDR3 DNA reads TGCGCCAGCAGCGCGACTAGCGGGTACAATGAGCAGTTCTTC. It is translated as CASSATSGYNEQFF. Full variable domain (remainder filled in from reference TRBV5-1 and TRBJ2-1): KAGVTQTPRYLIKTRGQQVTLSCSPISGHRSVSWYQQTPGQGLQFLFEYFSETQRNKGNFPGRFSGRQFSNSRSEMNVSTLELGDSALYLCASSATSGYNEQFFGPGTRLTVL.

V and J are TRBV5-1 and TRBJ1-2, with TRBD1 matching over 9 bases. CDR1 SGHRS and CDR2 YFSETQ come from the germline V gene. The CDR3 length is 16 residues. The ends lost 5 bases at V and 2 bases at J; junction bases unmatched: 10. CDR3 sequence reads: CASSLRSGTGNYGYTF. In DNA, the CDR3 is TGCGCCAGCAGTCTCCGGTCCGGGACAGGGAACTATGGCTACACCTTC.

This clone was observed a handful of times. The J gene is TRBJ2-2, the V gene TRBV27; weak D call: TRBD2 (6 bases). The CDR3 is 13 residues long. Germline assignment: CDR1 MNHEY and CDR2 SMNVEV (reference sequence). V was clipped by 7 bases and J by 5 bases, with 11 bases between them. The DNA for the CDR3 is TGTGCCAGCATGAGCGGGCAAACCGGGGAGCTGTTTTTT. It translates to CASMSGQTGELFF.

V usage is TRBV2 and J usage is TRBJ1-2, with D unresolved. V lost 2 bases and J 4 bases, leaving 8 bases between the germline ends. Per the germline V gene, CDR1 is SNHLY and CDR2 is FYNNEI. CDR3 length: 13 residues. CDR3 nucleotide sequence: TGTGCCAGCAGTGAAAACTCCCCCTATGGCTACACCTTC. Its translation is CASSENSPYGYTF.

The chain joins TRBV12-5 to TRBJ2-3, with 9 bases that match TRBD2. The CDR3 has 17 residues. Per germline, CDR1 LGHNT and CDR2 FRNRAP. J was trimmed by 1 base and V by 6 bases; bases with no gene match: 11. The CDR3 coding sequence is TGTGCTAGTGGCCCCCAGCGGGTAGCGGGAGGCACAGATACGCAGTATTTT. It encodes CASGPQRVAGGTDTQYF.

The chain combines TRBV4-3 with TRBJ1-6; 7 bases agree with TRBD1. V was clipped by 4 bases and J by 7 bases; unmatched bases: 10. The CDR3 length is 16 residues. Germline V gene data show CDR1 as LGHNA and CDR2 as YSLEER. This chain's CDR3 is CASSLMVGTDNSPLHF. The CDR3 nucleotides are TGCGCCAGCAGCCTAATGGTAGGGACAGACAATTCACCCCTCCACTTT.

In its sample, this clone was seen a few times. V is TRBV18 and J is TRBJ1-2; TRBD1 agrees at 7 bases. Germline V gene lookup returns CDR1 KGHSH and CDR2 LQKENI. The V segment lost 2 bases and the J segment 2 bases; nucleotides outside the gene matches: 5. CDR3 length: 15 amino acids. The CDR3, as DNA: TGTGCCAGCTCACCAAACAGGGGCGACAACTATGGCTACACCTTC. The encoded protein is CASSPNRGDNYGYTF. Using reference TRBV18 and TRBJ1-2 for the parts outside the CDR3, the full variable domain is NAGVMQNPRHLVRRRGQEARLRCSPMKGHSHVYWYRQLPEEGLKFMVYLQKENIIDESGMPKERFSAEFPKEGPSILRIQQVVRGDSAAYFCASSPNRGDNYGYTFGSGTRLTVV.

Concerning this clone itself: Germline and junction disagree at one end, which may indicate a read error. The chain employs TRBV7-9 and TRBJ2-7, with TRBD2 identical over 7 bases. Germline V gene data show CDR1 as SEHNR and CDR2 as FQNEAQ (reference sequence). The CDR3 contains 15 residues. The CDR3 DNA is TGTTCCAGCAGCTTACGAGGACTAGTCGGCAACGAGCAGTACTTC. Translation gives CSSSLRGLVGNEQYF.

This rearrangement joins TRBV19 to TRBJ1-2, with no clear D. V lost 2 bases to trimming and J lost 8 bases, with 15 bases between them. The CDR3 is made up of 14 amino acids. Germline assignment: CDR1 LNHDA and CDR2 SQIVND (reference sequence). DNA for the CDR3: TGTGCCAGTAGTATACTTCTAGCGGGAGGCGGCTACACCTTC. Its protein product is CASSILLAGGGYTF.

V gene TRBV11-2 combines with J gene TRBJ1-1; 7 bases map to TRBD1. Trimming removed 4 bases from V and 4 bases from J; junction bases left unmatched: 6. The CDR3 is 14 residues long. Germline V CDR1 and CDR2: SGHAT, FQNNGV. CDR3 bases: TGTGCCAGCAGCTCCAGACAGGGACTCACTGAAGCTTTCTTT. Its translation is CASSSRQGLTEAFF.

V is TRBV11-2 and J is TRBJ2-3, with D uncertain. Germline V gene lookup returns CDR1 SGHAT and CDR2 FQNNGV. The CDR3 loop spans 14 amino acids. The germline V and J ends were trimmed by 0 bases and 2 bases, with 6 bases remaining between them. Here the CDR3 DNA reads TGTGCCAGCAGCTTAGACGGTTTCACAGATACGCAGTATTTT. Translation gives CASSLDGFTDTQYF.

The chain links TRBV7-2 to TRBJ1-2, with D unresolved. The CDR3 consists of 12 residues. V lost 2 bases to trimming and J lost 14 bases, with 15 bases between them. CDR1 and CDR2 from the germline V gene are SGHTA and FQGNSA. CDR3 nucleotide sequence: TGTGCCAGCAGCTTAAGTCGAAGACCCGGGACCTTC. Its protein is CASSLSRRPGTF.

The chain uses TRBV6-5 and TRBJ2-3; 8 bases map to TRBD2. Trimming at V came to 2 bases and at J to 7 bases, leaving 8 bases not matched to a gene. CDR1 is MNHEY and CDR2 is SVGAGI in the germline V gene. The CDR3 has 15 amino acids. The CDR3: CASSYATSVTNTQYF. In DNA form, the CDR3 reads TGTGCCAGCAGTTACGCGACTAGCGTGACAAATACGCAGTATTTT.

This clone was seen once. CDR3 residues: CSVESGDEKLFF. The CDR3 nucleotides read TGCAGCGTTGAATCAGGGGATGAAAAACTGTTTTTT. The chain links TRBV29-1 to TRBJ1-4, with D possibly being TRBD1 (6 bases). The CDR3 spans 12 residues. V lost 2 bases to trimming and J lost 6 bases, with 7 bases between them. Germline CDR1 SQVTM, CDR2 ANQGSEA. Drawing the rest from reference TRBV29-1 and TRBJ1-4, the complete variable domain is SAVISQKPSRDICQRGTSLTIQCQVDSQVTMMFWYRQQPGQSLTLIATANQGSEATYESGFVIDKFPISRPNLTFSTLTVSNMSPEDSSIYLCSVESGDEKLFFGSGTQLSVL.

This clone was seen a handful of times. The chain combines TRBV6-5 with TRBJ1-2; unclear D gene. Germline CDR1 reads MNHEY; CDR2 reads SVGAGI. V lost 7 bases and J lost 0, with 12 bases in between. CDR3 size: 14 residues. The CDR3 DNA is TGTGCCAGCATCCAAGCCGGAGCTAACTATGGCTACACCTTC. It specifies CASIQAGANYGYTF.

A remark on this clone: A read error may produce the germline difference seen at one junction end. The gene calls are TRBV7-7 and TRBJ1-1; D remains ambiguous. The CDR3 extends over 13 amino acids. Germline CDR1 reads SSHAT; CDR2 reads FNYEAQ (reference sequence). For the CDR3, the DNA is TGTGCTAGCAGCTTGGGAGCGAACACTGAAGCTTTCTTT. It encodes CASSLGANTEAFF.

The CDR3 protein is CASSLSVSGNTIYF. The CDR3 nucleotides read TGTGCCAGCAGCTTATCAGTTTCTGGAAACACCATATATTTT. The chain carries TRBV7-8 and TRBJ1-3; D remains ambiguous. Germline CDR1 reads SGHVS; CDR2 reads FQNEAQ. The CDR3 has 14 residues. With 2 bases removed from V and 1 base from J, the gap between germline ends came to 6 bases.

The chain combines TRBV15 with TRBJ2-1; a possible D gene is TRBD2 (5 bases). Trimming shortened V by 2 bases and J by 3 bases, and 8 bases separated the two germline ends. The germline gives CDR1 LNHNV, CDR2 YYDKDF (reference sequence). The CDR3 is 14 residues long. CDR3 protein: CATSRIRDYNEQFF. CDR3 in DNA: TGTGCCACCAGCAGAATCCGGGACTACAATGAGCAGTTCTTC.

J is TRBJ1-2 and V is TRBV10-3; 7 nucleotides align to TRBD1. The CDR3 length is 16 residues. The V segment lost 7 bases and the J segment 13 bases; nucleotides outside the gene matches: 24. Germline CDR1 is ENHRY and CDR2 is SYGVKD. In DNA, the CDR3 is TGTGCCATCAACCCAACCTTACAGGGGACGAGGGACCAGAGCACCTTC. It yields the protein CAINPTLQGTRDQSTF.

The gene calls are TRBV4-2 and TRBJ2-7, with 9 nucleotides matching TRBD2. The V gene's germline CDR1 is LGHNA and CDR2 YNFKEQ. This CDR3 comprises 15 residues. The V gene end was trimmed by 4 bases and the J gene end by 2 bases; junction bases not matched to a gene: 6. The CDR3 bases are TGTGCCAGCAGCCCCCAACTAGCGGGCCCCTACGAGCAGTACTTC. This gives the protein CASSPQLAGPYEQYF.

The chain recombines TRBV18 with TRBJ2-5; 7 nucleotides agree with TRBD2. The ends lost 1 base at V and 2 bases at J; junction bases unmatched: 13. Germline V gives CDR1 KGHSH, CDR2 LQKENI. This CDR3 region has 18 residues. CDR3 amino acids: CASSPLPVATGGQETQYF. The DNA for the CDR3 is TGTGCCAGCTCACCACTTCCCGTAGCAACGGGGGGACAAGAGACCCAGTACTTC.

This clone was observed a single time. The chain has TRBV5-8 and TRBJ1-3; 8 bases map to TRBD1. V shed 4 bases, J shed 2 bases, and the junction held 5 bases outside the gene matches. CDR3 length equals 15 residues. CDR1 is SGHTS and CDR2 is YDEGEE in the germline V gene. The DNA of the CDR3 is TGTGCCAGCAGCGTCGACAGGGGCCCTGGAAACACCATATATTTT. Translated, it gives CASSVDRGPGNTIYF. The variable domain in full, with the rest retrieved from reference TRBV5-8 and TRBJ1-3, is EAGVTQSPTHLIKTRGQQATLRCSPISGHTSVYWYQQALGLGLQFLLWYDEGEERNRGNFPPRFSGRQFPNYSSELNVNALELEDSALYLCASSVDRGPGNTIYFGEGSWLTVV.

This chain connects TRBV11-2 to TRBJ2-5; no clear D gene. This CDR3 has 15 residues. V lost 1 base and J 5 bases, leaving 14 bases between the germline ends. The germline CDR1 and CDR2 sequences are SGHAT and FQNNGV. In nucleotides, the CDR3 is TGTGCCAGCAGCTTAGGGCCGGGTGATGGGGAGACCCAGTACTTC. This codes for CASSLGPGDGETQYF. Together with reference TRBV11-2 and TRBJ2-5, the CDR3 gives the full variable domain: EAGVAQSPRYKIIEKRQSVAFWCNPISGHATLYWYQQILGQGPKLLIQFQNNGVVDDSQLPKDRFSAERLKGVDSTLKIQPAKLEDSAVYLCASSLGPGDGETQYFGPGTRLLVL.

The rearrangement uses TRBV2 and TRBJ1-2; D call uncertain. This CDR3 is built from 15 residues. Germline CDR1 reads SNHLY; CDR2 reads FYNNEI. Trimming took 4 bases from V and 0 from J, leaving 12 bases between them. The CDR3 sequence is CASSAEGNPNYGYTF. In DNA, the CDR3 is TGTGCCAGCAGTGCTGAGGGAAACCCTAACTATGGCTACACCTTC.